This TCR beta chain was identified in a study of a mutant IDH1 vaccine in newly diagnosed glioma. Study information: Of the patients given treatment, around 60% were male and approximately 38% were female, and a mean age of roughly 40 years was recorded.

Time point specified: week 11, during vaccination. A single vaccine dose contained 300 ug of mutant IDH1 20-mer peptide, and topical imiquimod was used with it. There were new WHO grade 3 or 4 astrocytomas in the donors, and these were IDH1-mutant and ATRX-lost. CDR3 length: 16 amino acids. The V end lost 4 bases, the J end lost 4 bases, and 19 bases lay between the germline ends. Germline V lookup: CDR1 SEHNR, CDR2 FQNEAQ (reference sequence). With respect to this clone: What it recognizes is unknown.

Clones were sequenced by immunoSEQ multiplex PCR, and TCRdb holds only the in-frame ones, with some missing. The sample holds some 64,000 clones, 65% to 85% seen once. Overall study results and limits: Any relationship between pseudoprogression and changes in top peripheral T cell clonotypes seemed absent.

The receptor was isolated from a woman aged 45-65 years with glioma. The sample here was PBMCs, taken from a glioma patient whose treatment included an IDH1 peptide vaccine. V and J are TRBV7-9 and TRBJ1-1, with a weak D call TRBD1 (6 bases). The CDR3 region is CASSSLGGLVGTEAFF. CDR3 nucleotide sequence: TGTGCCAGCAGCTCACTCGGGGGGCTGGTGGGCACTGAAGCTTTCTTT. The entire variable domain, with the rest obtained from reference TRBV7-9 and TRBJ1-1, is as follows: DTGVSQNPRHKITKRGQNVTFRCDPISEHNRLYWYRQTLGQGPEFLTYFQNEAQLEKSRLLSDRFSAERPKGSFSTLEIQRTEQGDSAMYLCASSSLGGLVGTEAFFGQGTRLTVV.